The 15 T cell receptor beta chains listed next were all sequenced from one sample in a study of cytomegalovirus exposure and HLA in healthy donors. PCR amplification relied on 60 Vbeta primers (plus 13 Jbeta primers). Libraries were prepared by immunoSEQ multiplex PCR; TCRdb keeps only in-frame clonotypes and omits some of them. The data hold 150,000 to 200,000 clones, with approximately 80% observed a single time. Sequencing was done on a sample of PBMCs. These TCRs come from a woman aged 40-49 years in good health and CMV-seropositive.

V and J are TRBV11-3 and TRBJ1-1, with D unresolved. V was cut by 2 bases and J by 1 base, with 5 bases left in between. This CDR3 contains 13 residues. Germline V gene sequence: CDR1 SGHNT, CDR2 YENEEA. CDR3 sequence (DNA): TGTGCCAGCAGCTTAACGAGGAACACTGAAGCTTTCTTT. Translating gives CASSLTRNTEAFF. Full variable domain (rest looked up from reference TRBV11-3 and TRBJ1-1): EAGVVQSPRYKIIEKKQPVAFWCNPISGHNTLYWYLQNLGQGPELLIRYENEEAVDDSQLPKDRFSAERLKGVDSTLKIQPAELGDSAVYLCASSLTRNTEAFFGQGTRLTVV.

This clone was observed a single time. V gene TRBV6-5 combines with J gene TRBJ2-7; the D gene is possibly TRBD2 (6 bases). Germline CDR1 is MNHEY and CDR2 is SVGAGI. The CDR3 consists of 15 residues. V was cut by 1 base and J by 7 bases, with 17 bases left in between. The CDR3 DNA is TGTGCCAGCAGTTACTGGAGGGGTAGATCGGGAGAGCAGTACTTC. Translating it yields CASSYWRGRSGEQYF.

This rearrangement joins TRBV7-2 to TRBJ1-1; 8 bases match TRBD1. Germline V gene sequence: CDR1 SGHTA, CDR2 FQGNSA. V gave up 3 bases and J gave up 4 bases; unmatched junction bases: 7. CDR3 length: 15 amino acids. The CDR3 loop is CASSFDRGRGTEAFF. As DNA, the CDR3 is TGTGCCAGCAGCTTTGACAGGGGAAGGGGCACTGAAGCTTTCTTT.

This clone was picked up one time. The V gene is TRBV2, the J gene TRBJ2-6, with a tentative D call TRBD1 (6 bases). This CDR3 is built from 15 residues. Deletions cut 6 bases from V and 0 bases from J, with 9 bases between. CDR1 is SNHLY, CDR2 FYNNEI, per germline. The CDR3 here is CASRSQGSGANVLTF. CDR3 nucleotides: TGTGCCAGCAGGTCACAGGGCTCTGGGGCCAACGTCCTGACTTTC. The full variable domain, its missing parts supplied by reference TRBV2 and TRBJ2-6, is EPEVTQTPSHQVTQMGQEVILRCVPISNHLYFYWYRQILGQKVEFLVSFYNNEISEKSEIFDDQFSVERPDGSNFTLKIRSTKLEDSAMYFCASRSQGSGANVLTFGAGSRLTVL.

The gene calls are TRBV6-5 and TRBJ2-7; TRBD2 aligns across 9 bases. V was clipped by 4 bases and J by 3 bases; unmatched bases: 10. CDR1 is MNHEY and CDR2 is SVGAGI in the germline V gene. The CDR3 extends over 16 amino acids. CDR3 sequence reads: CASSSESGGHLYEQYF. In DNA, the CDR3 is TGTGCCAGCAGTTCCGAAAGCGGGGGGCACCTCTACGAGCAGTACTTC.

As DNA, the CDR3 is TGTGCCAGTAGTATAGAGCGGGGTTCCTATGGCTACACCTTC. Its translation is CASSIERGSYGYTF. V usage is TRBV19 and J usage is TRBJ1-2; D not resolved. V was pared by 0 bases and J by 4 bases, with 9 bases between. Germline assignment: CDR1 LNHDA and CDR2 SQIVND (reference sequence). The CDR3 is made up of 14 amino acids.

The V gene is TRBV23-1, the J gene TRBJ1-2; 9 positions agree with TRBD1. TRBV23-1 is designated an ORF whose function remains uncertain. Losses at the gene ends were 2 bases for V and 3 bases for J; bases not matched to a gene: 13. The CDR3 covers 18 residues. Here the CDR3 reads CASSQMALGDRVHYGYTF. CDR3 in DNA: TGCGCCAGCAGTCAAATGGCCCTGGGGGACAGGGTGCACTATGGCTACACCTTC.

In this sample, this clone turned up once. This rearrangement joins TRBV5-1 to TRBJ2-7, with D perhaps matching TRBD2 (5 bases). The CDR3 consists of 12 residues. V was pared by 6 bases and J by 5 bases, with 12 bases between. CDR1 is SGHRS, CDR2 YFSETQ, per germline. The CDR3, as DNA: TGCGCCAGCAAGGCTAGCTTGGACGAGCAGTACTTC. This encodes CASKASLDEQYF.

The chain has TRBV12-5 and TRBJ2-2; 12 bases map to TRBD1. With 4 bases clipped from V and 1 base from J, the junction kept 7 bases outside the gene matches. Germline values: CDR1 LGHNT, CDR2 FRNRAP. The CDR3 contains 18 residues. CDR3 protein: CASGWGTGGGGNTGELFF. CDR3 nucleotides: TGTGCTAGTGGTTGGGGGACAGGGGGCGGAGGGAACACCGGGGAGCTGTTTTTT.

The chain uses TRBV2 and TRBJ1-6, with D uncertain. The CDR3 consists of 15 residues. Germline assignment: CDR1 SNHLY and CDR2 FYNNEI. The V end was cut by 6 bases, the J end by 5 bases, with 14 bases between. The CDR3 nucleotides read TGTGCCAGCAGGTACACCACGAAAAATAATTCACCCCTCCACTTT. Translation: CASRYTTKNNSPLHF.

This chain uses TRBV25-1 with TRBJ2-1; D is unresolved. The ends were cut back, 3 bases at V and 9 bases at J, with 9 bases in the middle. The CDR3 has 12 residues. Germline V CDR1 and CDR2: MGHDK, SYGVNS. DNA for the CDR3: TGTGCCAGCAGTGAGCTTGCGTCTGAGCAGTTCTTC. Encoded protein: CASSELASEQFF. Full variable domain (remainder filled in from reference TRBV25-1 and TRBJ2-1): EADIYQTPRYLVIGTGKKITLECSQTMGHDKMYWYQQDPGMELHLIHYSYGVNSTEKGDLSSESTVSRIRTEHFPLTLESARPSHTSQYLCASSELASEQFFGPGTRLTVL.

This rearrangement joins TRBV5-1 to TRBJ1-2, with TRBD1 matching over 7 bases. This CDR3 comprises 13 residues. After removal of 5 bases from V and 5 bases from J, the junction contained 6 bases not matched to a gene. The V gene's germline CDR1 is SGHRS and CDR2 YFSETQ. This CDR3 reads CASSSTGEYGYTF. The CDR3 DNA is TGCGCCAGCAGTTCTACAGGGGAGTATGGCTACACCTTC.

This clone has more than one count but fewer than ten. V usage is TRBV29-1 and J usage is TRBJ1-1; D gene uncertain. Germline lookup yields CDR1 SQVTM and CDR2 ANQGSEA. Trimming took 6 bases from V and 1 from J, leaving 12 bases between them. The CDR3 is 13 amino acids. The CDR3, as DNA: TGCAGCGTCCTTTCCTCGGGGAACACTGAAGCTTTCTTT. It encodes CSVLSSGNTEAFF.

The sample holds a few counts of this clone. The CDR3 sequence is CASSEASGGREQYF. CDR3 bases: TGTGCCAGCAGTGAGGCTAGCGGGGGACGCGAGCAGTACTTC. The rearrangement joins TRBV2 to TRBJ2-7, with TRBD2 identical over 10 bases. The CDR3 consists of 14 residues. Germline V gene data show CDR1 as SNHLY and CDR2 as FYNNEI. The junction had 5 bases not matched to a gene; V was cut back by 3 bases and J by 6 bases.

The sample holds a few counts of this clone. The gene calls are TRBV7-2 and TRBJ2-3; 8 nucleotides match TRBD2. Germline V gives CDR1 SGHTA, CDR2 FQGNSA. The CDR3 is made up of 15 amino acids. V shed 5 bases and J 4 bases; nucleotides not matched to a gene: 8. The DNA for the CDR3 is TGTGCCAGCAGCCTCGGACTAGCCTTGCCAGATACGCAGTATTTT. Amino acids: CASSLGLALPDTQYF.